Following are 9 T cell receptor beta chains from one sample sequenced in a study of cytomegalovirus exposure and HLA in healthy donors. Primers included in the PCR were 60 Vbeta and 13 Jbeta primers. Only in-frame clones appear in the TCRdb table, and some are missing; sequencing was by immunoSEQ multiplex PCR. The data contain around 130,000 clones, roughly four fifths of them singletons. The specimen was PBMCs. These receptors all stem from a middle-aged man in good health and CMV-seronegative.

J is TRBJ2-5 and V is TRBV27; TRBD2 matches at 9 bases. Unmatched junction bases numbered 5, after V lost 7 bases and J lost 5 bases. The CDR3 extends over 13 amino acids. Germline CDR1 is MNHEY and CDR2 is SMNVEV (reference sequence). The CDR3 nucleotides read TGTGCCAGCATGACCAGCGGGAGGGAGACCCAGTACTTC. This gives the protein CASMTSGRETQYF.

The chain employs TRBV29-1 and TRBJ2-5, with 7 nucleotides matching TRBD2. This CDR3 has 15 amino acids. Germline lookup yields CDR1 SQVTM and CDR2 ANQGSEA. The V gene end was trimmed by 4 bases and the J gene end by 4 bases; junction bases not matched to a gene: 12. Here the CDR3 reads CSVGFYAGRGETQYF. As DNA, the CDR3 is TGCAGCGTTGGATTCTATGCTGGGAGGGGAGAGACCCAGTACTTC.

The V gene is TRBV5-1, the J gene TRBJ1-6; possible D gene TRBD1, 6 bases. Trimming left V 4 bases short and J 10 bases short, with 12 bases between. Germline V gene data show CDR1 as SGHRS and CDR2 as YFSETQ. The CDR3 has 13 amino acids. CDR3 coding DNA: TGCGCCAGCAGCGGACGGGACAACTCACCCCTCCACTTT. Translated, it gives CASSGRDNSPLHF.

This clone was detected only a few times. The chain uses TRBV4-3 and TRBJ1-3; a possible D gene is TRBD1 (5 bases). In germline, CDR1 is LGHNA, CDR2 YSLEER. V was cut by 4 bases and J by 4 bases, with 14 bases left in between. The CDR3 is 15 amino acids. The CDR3 loop reads CASSRGTDAGNTIYF. CDR3 DNA sequence: TGCGCCAGCAGCCGCGGGACGGACGCAGGAAACACCATATATTTT.

The rearrangement joins TRBV11-2 to TRBJ2-5; possibly TRBD2 for D (6 bases). Germline values: CDR1 SGHAT, CDR2 FQNNGV. V was cut by 3 bases and J by 5 bases, with 19 bases left in between. The CDR3 covers 16 residues. The CDR3 DNA follows: TGTGCCAGCAGCTTGGGGGGAGCCAGCGGTCTTGAGACCCAGTACTTC. Translated, it gives CASSLGGASGLETQYF.

In its sample, this clone was seen a few times. The chain is built from TRBV19 and TRBJ2-5; D might be TRBD1 (5 bases). This CDR3 spans 13 amino acids. From germline, CDR1 is LNHDA and CDR2 SQIVND (reference sequence). The V end lost 9 bases, the J end lost 4 bases, and 15 bases lay between the germline ends. CDR3 protein: CASSRGHRETQYF. CDR3 DNA: TGTGCCAGCTCGCGTGGACACAGAGAGACCCAGTACTTC.

J is TRBJ2-6 and V is TRBV19; unclear D gene. The CDR3 runs 14 residues. The germline V and J ends were trimmed by 4 bases and 1 base, with 5 bases remaining between them. Germline-derived CDR1 and CDR2 are LNHDA and SQIVND (reference sequence). The CDR3 DNA is TGTGCCAGTAGTACCCAGTCTGGGGCCAACGTCCTGACTTTC. Translation: CASSTQSGANVLTF. Based on the CDR3 plus reference TRBV19 and TRBJ2-6, the full variable domain is DGGITQSPKYLFRKEGQNVTLSCEQNLNHDAMYWYRQDPGQGLRLIYYSQIVNDFQKGDIAEGYSVSREKKESFPLTVTSAQKNPTAFYLCASSTQSGANVLTFGAGSRLTVL.

The chain links TRBV19 to TRBJ1-1; unclear D gene. The germline gives CDR1 LNHDA, CDR2 SQIVND (reference sequence). CDR3 length equals 15 residues. V was pared by 5 bases and J by 0 bases, with 13 bases between. The CDR3 spells CASSSQSPMNTEAFF. CDR3 DNA: TGTGCCAGTAGTTCACAATCACCCATGAACACTGAAGCTTTCTTT. Full variable domain (missing parts from reference TRBV19 and TRBJ1-1): DGGITQSPKYLFRKEGQNVTLSCEQNLNHDAMYWYRQDPGQGLRLIYYSQIVNDFQKGDIAEGYSVSREKKESFPLTVTSAQKNPTAFYLCASSSQSPMNTEAFFGQGTRLTVV.

This clone was detected only once. The rearrangement links TRBV25-1 to TRBJ1-4, with D unclear. Trimming pared 4 bases from V and 10 bases from J, leaving 10 bases between. CDR3 length: 12 amino acids. The germline V gene has CDR1 MGHDK and CDR2 SYGVNS. The CDR3: CASSALQRKLFF. The CDR3 region has the DNA TGTGCCAGCAGTGCTTTACAGAGAAAACTGTTTTTT.